This TCR beta chain was profiled in a study of control samples from healthy donors and cancer patients. This clone was picked up one time. Germline CDR1 ENHRY, CDR2 SYGVKD. Trimming removed 2 bases from V and 2 bases from J, with 9 bases in between. The length of the CDR3 is 15 residues. Data came from immunoSEQ multiplex PCR; TCRdb stores just in-frame clones and leaves some out. The sample contains 65,000 to 80,000 clones, around 90% of which appear only once. The chain combines TRBV10-3 with TRBJ2-2; D might be TRBD1 (6 bases). The clonotype originates from a woman between 50 and 59 years old with colorectal cancer. Sequencing was performed on PBMCs. Here the CDR3 DNA reads TGTGCCATCAGTGAGACAGGGTCCAACACCGGGGAGCTGTTTTTT. Encoded protein: CAISETGSNTGELFF.